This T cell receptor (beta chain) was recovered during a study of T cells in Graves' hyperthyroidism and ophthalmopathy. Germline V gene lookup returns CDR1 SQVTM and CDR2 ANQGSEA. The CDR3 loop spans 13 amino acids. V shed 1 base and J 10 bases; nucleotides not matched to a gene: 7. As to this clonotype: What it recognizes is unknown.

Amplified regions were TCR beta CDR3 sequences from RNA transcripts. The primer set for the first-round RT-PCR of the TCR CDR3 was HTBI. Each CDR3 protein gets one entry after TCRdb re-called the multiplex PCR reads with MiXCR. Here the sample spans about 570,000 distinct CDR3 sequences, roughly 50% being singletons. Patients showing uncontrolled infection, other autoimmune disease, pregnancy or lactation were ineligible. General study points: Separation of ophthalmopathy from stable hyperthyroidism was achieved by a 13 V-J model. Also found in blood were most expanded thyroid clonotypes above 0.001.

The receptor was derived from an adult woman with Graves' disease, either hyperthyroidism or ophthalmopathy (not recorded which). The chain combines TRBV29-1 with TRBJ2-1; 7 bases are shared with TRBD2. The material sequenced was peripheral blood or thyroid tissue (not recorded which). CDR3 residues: CSVEGAAGDEQFF. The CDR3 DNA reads TGCAGCGTTGAAGGAGCGGCGGGAGACGAGCAGTTCTTC.